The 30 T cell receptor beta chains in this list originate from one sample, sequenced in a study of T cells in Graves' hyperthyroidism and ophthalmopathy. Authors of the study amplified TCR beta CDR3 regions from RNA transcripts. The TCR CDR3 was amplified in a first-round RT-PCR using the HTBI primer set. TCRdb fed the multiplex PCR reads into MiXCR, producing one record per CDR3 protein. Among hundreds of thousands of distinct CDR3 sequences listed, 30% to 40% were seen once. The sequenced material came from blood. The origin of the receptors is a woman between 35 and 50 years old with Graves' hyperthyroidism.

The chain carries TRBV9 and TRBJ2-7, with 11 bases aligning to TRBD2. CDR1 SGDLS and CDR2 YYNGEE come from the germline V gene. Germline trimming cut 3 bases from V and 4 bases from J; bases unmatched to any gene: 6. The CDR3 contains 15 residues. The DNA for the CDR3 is TGTGCCAGCAGCGCGACTAGCGGGATTCCATACGAGCAGTACTTC. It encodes CASSATSGIPYEQYF.

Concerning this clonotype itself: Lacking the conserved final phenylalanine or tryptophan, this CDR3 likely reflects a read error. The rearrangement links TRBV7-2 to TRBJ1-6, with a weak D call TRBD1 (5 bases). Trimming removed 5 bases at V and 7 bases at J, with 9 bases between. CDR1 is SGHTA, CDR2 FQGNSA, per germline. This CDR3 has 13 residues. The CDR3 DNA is TGTGCCAGCAGCGGGGGACTGAATTCACCCCTCCACCTT. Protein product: CASSGGLNSPLHL.

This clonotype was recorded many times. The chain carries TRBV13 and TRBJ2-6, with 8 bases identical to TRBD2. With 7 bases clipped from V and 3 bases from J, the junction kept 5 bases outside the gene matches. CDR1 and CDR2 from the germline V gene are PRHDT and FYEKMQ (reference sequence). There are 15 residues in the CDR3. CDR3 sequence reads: CASNSGGYGANVLTF. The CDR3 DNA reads TGTGCCAGCAATTCGGGGGGGTATGGGGCCAACGTCCTGACTTTC.

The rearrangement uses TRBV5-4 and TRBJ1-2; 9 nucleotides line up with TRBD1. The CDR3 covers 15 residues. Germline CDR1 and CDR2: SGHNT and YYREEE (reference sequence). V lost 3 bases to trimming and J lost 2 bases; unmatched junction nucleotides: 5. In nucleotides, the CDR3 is TGTGCCAGCAGCTGGAGACAGGGGGGGAACTATGGCTACACCTTC. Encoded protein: CASSWRQGGNYGYTF.

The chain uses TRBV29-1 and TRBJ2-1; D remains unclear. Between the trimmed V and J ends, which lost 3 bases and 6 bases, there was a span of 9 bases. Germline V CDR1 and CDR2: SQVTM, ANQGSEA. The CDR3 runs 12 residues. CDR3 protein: CSVEVWGNEQFF. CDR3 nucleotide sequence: TGCAGCGTTGAGGTATGGGGCAATGAGCAGTTCTTC.

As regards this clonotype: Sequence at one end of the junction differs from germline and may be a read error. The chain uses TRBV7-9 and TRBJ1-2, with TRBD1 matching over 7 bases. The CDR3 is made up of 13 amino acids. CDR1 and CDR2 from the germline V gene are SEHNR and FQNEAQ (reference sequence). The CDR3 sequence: CVSRPTGRGGYTF. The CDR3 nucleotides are TGTGTCAGCAGGCCGACAGGGAGGGGCGGCTACACCTTC.

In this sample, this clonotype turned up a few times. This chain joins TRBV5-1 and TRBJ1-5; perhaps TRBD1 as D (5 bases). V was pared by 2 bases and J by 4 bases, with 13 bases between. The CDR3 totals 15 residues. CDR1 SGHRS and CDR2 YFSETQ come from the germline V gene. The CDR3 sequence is CASSLTGSWNQPQHF. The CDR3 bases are TGCGCCAGCAGCTTAACAGGTTCATGGAATCAGCCCCAGCATTTT.

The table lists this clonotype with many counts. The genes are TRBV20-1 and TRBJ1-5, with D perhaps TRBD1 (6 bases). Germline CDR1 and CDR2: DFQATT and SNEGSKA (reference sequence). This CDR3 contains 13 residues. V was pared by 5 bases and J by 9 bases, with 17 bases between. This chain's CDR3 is CSAYRPGERPQHF. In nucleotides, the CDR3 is TGCAGTGCTTACCGTCCAGGGGAACGGCCCCAGCATTTT.

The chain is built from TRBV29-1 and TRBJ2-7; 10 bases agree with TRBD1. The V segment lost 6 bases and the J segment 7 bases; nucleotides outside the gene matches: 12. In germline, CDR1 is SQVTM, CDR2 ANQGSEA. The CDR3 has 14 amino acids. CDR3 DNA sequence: TGCAGCGTCCGGGACAGGGGATTTTTGAGGGAGCAGTACTTC. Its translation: CSVRDRGFLREQYF.

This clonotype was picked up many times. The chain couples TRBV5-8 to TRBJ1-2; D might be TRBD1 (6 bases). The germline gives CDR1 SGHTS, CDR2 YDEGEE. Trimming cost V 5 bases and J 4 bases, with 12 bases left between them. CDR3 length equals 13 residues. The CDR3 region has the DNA TGTGCCAGCAGACCCGGACAGCTCTATGGCTACACCTTC. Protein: CASRPGQLYGYTF.

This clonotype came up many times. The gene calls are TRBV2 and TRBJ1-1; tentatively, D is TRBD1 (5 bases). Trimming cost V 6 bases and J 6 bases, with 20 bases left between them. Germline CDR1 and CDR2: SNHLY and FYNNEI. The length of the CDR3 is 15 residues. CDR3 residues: CASRMQGPGGPEAFF. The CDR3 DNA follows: TGTGCCAGCAGGATGCAGGGCCCTGGCGGGCCTGAAGCTTTCTTT.

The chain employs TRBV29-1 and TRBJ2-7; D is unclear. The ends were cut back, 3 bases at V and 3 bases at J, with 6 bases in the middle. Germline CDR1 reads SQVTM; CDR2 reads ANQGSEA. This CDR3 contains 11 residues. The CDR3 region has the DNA TGCAGCGTTGATGGGGTCTACGAGCAGTACTTC. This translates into CSVDGVYEQYF.

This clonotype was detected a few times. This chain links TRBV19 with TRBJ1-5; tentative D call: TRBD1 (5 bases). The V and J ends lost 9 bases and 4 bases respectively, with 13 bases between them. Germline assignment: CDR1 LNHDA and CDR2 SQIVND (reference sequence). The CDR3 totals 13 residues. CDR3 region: CASRYGGNQPQHF. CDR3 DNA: TGTGCCAGCCGTTACGGGGGAAATCAGCCCCAGCATTTT.

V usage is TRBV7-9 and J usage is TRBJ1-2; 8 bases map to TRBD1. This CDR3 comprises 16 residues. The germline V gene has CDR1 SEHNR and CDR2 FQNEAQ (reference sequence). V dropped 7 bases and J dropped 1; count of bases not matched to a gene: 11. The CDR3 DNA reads TGTGCCAGCACTCAAGGACAGGGCCTTAATAACTATGGCTACACCTTC. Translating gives CASTQGQGLNNYGYTF.

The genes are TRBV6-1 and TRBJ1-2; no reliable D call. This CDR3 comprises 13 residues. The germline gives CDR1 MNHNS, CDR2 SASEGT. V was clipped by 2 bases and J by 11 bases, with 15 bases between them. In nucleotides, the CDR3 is TGTGCCAGCAGTGAACCCCCGGTCGAGAGGTACACCTTC. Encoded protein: CASSEPPVERYTF.

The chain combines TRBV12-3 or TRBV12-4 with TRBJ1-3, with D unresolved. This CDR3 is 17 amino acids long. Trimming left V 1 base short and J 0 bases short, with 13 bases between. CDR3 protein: CASSLVWYSHSGNTIYF. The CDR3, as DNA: TGTGCCAGCAGTTTAGTGTGGTACAGCCACTCTGGAAACACCATATATTTT.

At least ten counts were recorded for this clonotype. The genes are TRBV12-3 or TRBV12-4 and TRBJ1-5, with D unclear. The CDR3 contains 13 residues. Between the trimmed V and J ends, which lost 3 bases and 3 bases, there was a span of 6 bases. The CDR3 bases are TGTGCCAGCAGTTTCGGAGACAATCAGCCCCAGCATTTT. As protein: CASSFGDNQPQHF.

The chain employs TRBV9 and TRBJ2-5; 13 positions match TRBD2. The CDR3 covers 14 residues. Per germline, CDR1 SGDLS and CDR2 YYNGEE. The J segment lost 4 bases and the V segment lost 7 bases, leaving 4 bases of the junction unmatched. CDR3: CASGRLAGGETQYF. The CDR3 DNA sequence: TGTGCCAGCGGACGACTAGCGGGGGGAGAGACCCAGTACTTC.

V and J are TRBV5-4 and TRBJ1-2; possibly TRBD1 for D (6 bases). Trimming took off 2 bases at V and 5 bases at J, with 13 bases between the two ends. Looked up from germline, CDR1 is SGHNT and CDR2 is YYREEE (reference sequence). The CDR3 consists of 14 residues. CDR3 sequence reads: CASSFGGRGYGYTF. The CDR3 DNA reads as TGTGCCAGCAGCTTCGGGGGCCGTGGATATGGCTACACCTTC.

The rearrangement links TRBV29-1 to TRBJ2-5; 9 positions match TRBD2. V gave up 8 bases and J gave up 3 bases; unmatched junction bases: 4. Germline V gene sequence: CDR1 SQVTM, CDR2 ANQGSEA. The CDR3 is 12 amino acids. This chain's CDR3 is CSFGGGEETQYF. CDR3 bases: TGCAGCTTCGGCGGGGGGGAAGAGACCCAGTACTTC.

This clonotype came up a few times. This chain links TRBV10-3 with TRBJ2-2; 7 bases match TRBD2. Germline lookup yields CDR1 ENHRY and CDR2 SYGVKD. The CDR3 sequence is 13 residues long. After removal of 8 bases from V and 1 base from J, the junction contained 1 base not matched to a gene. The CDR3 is CAIGGGNTGELFF. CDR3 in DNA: TGTGCCATCGGCGGGGGGAACACCGGGGAGCTGTTTTTT.

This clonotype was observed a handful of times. The CDR3, as DNA: TGTGCCAGCAGCTTCCCCGGGATCGAACGGGAGACCCAGTACTTC. It is translated as CASSFPGIERETQYF. V gene TRBV7-9 combines with J gene TRBJ2-5; tentatively, D is TRBD2 (5 bases). The CDR3 spans 15 residues. Trimming shortened V by 3 bases and J by 5 bases, and 16 bases separated the two germline ends. CDR1 is SEHNR and CDR2 is FQNEAQ in the germline V gene (reference sequence).

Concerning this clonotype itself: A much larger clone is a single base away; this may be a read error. CDR3 sequence reads: CASSETWTGSGETRYF. The DNA for the CDR3 is TGCGCCAGCAGTGAGACATGGACAGGGTCGGGGGAGACCCGGTACTTC. The chain links TRBV10-2 to TRBJ2-5; 8 bases align to TRBD1. Germline V gene sequence: CDR1 WSHSY, CDR2 SAAADI. The CDR3 has 16 amino acids.

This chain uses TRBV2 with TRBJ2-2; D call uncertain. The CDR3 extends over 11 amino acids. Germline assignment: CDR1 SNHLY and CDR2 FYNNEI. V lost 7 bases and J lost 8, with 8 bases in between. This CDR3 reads CASTSRGELFF. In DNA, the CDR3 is TGTGCCAGCACCTCACGGGGGGAGCTGTTTTTT.

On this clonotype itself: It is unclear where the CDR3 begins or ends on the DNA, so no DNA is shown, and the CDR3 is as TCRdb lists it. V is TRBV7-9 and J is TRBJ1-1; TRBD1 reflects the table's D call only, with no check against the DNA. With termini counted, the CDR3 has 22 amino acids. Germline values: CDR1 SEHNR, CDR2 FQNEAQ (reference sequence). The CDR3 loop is CASSVRQGAGEQYFGPGTEAFF.

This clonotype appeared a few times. The CDR3 DNA reads TGCAGCGTATCAGAATGGTCTGGGGCCAACGTCCTGACTTTC. As protein: CSVSEWSGANVLTF. The V call is TRBV29-1, the J call TRBJ2-6; D is unclear. V was cut by 6 bases and J by 1 base, with 10 bases left in between. Germline V gives CDR1 SQVTM, CDR2 ANQGSEA. This CDR3 spans 14 amino acids.

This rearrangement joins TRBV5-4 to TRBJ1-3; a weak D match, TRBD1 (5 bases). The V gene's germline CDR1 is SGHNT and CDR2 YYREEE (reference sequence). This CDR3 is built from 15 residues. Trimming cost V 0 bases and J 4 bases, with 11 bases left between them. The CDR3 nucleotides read TGTGCCAGCAGCTTGGCGGGGGTTAAAGGAAACACCATATATTTT. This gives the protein CASSLAGVKGNTIYF.

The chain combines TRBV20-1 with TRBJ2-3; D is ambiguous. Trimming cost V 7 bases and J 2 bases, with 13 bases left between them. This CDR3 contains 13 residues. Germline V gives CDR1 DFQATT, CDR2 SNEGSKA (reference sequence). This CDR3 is CSGLFRATDTQYF. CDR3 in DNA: TGCAGTGGGCTTTTCCGGGCCACAGATACGCAGTATTTT.

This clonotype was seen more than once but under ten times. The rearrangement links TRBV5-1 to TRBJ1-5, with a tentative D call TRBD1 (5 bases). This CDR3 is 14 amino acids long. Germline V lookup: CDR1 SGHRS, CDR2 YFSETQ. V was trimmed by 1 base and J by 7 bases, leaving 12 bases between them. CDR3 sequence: CASSLNRNGQPQHF. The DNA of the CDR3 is TGCGCCAGCAGCTTGAACAGGAATGGGCAGCCCCAGCATTTT.

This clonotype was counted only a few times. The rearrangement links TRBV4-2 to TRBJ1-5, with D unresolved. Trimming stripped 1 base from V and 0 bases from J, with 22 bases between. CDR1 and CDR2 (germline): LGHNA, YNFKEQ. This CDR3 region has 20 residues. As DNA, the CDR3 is TGTGCCAGCAGCCAAGCCCCCTTGCGAAGTGGCGGGGATAGCAATCAGCCCCAGCATTTT. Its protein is CASSQAPLRSGGDSNQPQHF.